The rows below give T cell receptor beta chains drawn from one sample of a study of cytomegalovirus exposure and HLA in healthy donors. Profiled with immunoSEQ multiplex PCR; TCRdb holds only in-frame clones, not every one. The table has 110,000 to 150,000 clones, around 10% seen once. Sequenced input: PBMCs. Receptors were obtained from a male donor in good health and CMV-seronegative. The CDR3 runs from the conserved cysteine through the conserved F or W. Fields, in order: V gene, D gene, clone size, CDR3 protein. D genes are given only for firm matches. Size is stated for part of the rows, as once, few or many counts, or as a class when the clone is expanded.

V gene: TRBV10-3
D gene: -
clone size: few
CDR3 protein: CAISDASTSNEQFF

V gene: TRBV6-5
D gene: -
clone size: few
CDR3 protein: CASSYGLNSYNEQFF

V gene: TRBV5-1
D gene: -
clone size: few
CDR3 protein: CASSLAQTGVNEKLFF

V gene: TRBV5-6
D gene: -
clone size: few
CDR3 protein: CASSIPGAGAEAFF

V gene: TRBV11-1
D gene: TRBD2
clone size: -
CDR3 protein: CASSRPVIAGGNEQYF

V gene: TRBV18
D gene: -
clone size: few
CDR3 protein: CASSVPGQNTGELFF

V gene: TRBV4-3
D gene: TRBD1
clone size: few
CDR3 protein: CASSQDLKTGLYGYTF

V gene: TRBV7-6
D gene: -
clone size: -
CDR3 protein: CASSLAGYGYTF

V gene: TRBV4-1
D gene: -
clone size: few
CDR3 protein: CASSQETVRNQPQHF

V gene: TRBV29-1
D gene: -
clone size: -
CDR3 protein: CSVPRGGMGYTF

V gene: TRBV27
D gene: TRBD2
clone size: -
CDR3 protein: CASRLIAGFTDTQYF

V gene: TRBV5-1
D gene: TRBD2
clone size: -
CDR3 protein: CASSSLGRGGVYEQYF

V gene: TRBV30
D gene: -
clone size: few
CDR3 protein: CAWWGSSYNEQFF

V gene: TRBV5-6
D gene: -
clone size: few
CDR3 protein: CASSVAYSNQPQHF

V gene: TRBV5-6
D gene: TRBD2
clone size: -
CDR3 protein: CASSSTAGGRTDTQYF

V gene: TRBV5-1
D gene: TRBD1
clone size: few
CDR3 protein: CASSNPQGAHGYTF

V gene: TRBV5-1
D gene: -
clone size: few
CDR3 protein: CASSSPQETQYF

V gene: TRBV5-8
D gene: -
clone size: -
CDR3 protein: CASSHLNQGNYGYTF

V gene: TRBV7-9
D gene: TRBD1
clone size: -
CDR3 protein: CASSLIQGEAKNIQYF

V gene: TRBV5-1
D gene: -
clone size: few
CDR3 protein: CASTDTPRETLDTEAFF

V gene: TRBV5-1
D gene: -
clone size: -
CDR3 protein: CASSSQNQYNEQFF

V gene: TRBV18
D gene: -
clone size: few
CDR3 protein: CASSQQGNTEAFF

V gene: TRBV4-3
D gene: TRBD2
clone size: -
CDR3 protein: CASSQDRAGGPPDTQYF

V gene: TRBV7-3
D gene: TRBD2
clone size: few
CDR3 protein: CASSPRTSLATQYF

V gene: TRBV10-3
D gene: -
clone size: few
CDR3 protein: CAIRVGLQGNTEAFF

V gene: TRBV4-2
D gene: -
clone size: -
CDR3 protein: CASSQDLTPGAYNEQFF

V gene: TRBV25-1
D gene: TRBD1
clone size: -
CDR3 protein: CASKTGANTGELFF

V gene: TRBV7-3
D gene: TRBD1
clone size: few
CDR3 protein: CASSVSGGAAGELFF

V gene: TRBV2
D gene: TRBD2
clone size: -
CDR3 protein: CASRIAGGPAGELFF

V gene: TRBV7-9
D gene: -
clone size: -
CDR3 protein: CASSKGQMNTEAFF

V gene: TRBV18
D gene: -
clone size: few
CDR3 protein: CASSSWTDYGYTF

V gene: TRBV27
D gene: -
clone size: -
CDR3 protein: CASSAANYGYTF

V gene: TRBV5-1
D gene: TRBD2
clone size: few
CDR3 protein: CASSSGTSALYNEQFF

V gene: TRBV28
D gene: TRBD2
clone size: few
CDR3 protein: CASSLRSGVNTGELFF

V gene: TRBV4-3
D gene: -
clone size: few
CDR3 protein: CASSQGRGASYEQYF

V gene: TRBV7-9
D gene: -
clone size: -
CDR3 protein: CASSLEQGSYEQYF

V gene: TRBV6-4
D gene: TRBD1
clone size: few
CDR3 protein: CASSGDRVAYGYTF

V gene: TRBV27
D gene: TRBD1
clone size: few
CDR3 protein: CASSSPGQGGRGAFF

V gene: TRBV5-4
D gene: TRBD2
clone size: -
CDR3 protein: CASSLVTSGTYNEQFF

V gene: TRBV5-4
D gene: -
clone size: few
CDR3 protein: CASSLEGGRRPGETQYF

V gene: TRBV9
D gene: -
clone size: few
CDR3 protein: CASSPGGGTEAFF

V gene: TRBV10-3
D gene: -
clone size: few
CDR3 protein: CAITGTYEQYF

V gene: TRBV5-1
D gene: -
clone size: -
CDR3 protein: CASSPGDGVNTEAFF

V gene: TRBV6-1
D gene: TRBD1
clone size: -
CDR3 protein: CATRPGQGFTEAFF

V gene: TRBV10-3
D gene: -
clone size: -
CDR3 protein: CAISPGPDTGELFF

V gene: TRBV2
D gene: -
clone size: -
CDR3 protein: CASSEVPLGLRDPEAFF

V gene: TRBV27
D gene: TRBD2
clone size: few
CDR3 protein: CASSAGWGGSTDTQYF